What follows is one T cell receptor beta chain and its context. The antigen remains unidentified. The record originates from a study of cytomegalovirus exposure and HLA in healthy donors. General observations from the study: Later analysis associated a missense DCLRE1C variant with TCR beta V- and J-gene trimming. In a later analysis, donors in an Asian-associated ancestry cluster reportedly had fewer N-insertions in productive TCRs than the cohort mean. Altogether, 160 or so TCR beta chains were recorded as cytomegalovirus-associated.

The CDR3 loop spans 12 amino acids. Trimming stripped 3 bases from V and 5 bases from J, with 6 bases between. CDR1 is SNHLY and CDR2 is FYNNEI in the germline V gene. Vbeta (60) and Jbeta (13) primers were used in the PCR. TCRdb's copy holds only in-frame clones and misses some; the assay was immunoSEQ multiplex PCR. This sample has under 110,000 clones; more than 65% occur once, and the top ten carry 0.79%. This TCR derives from a boy aged 5-17 years in good health and CMV-seronegative. Input material: PBMCs. The chain carries TRBV2 and TRBJ2-3; D ambiguous. The CDR3 protein is CASSDPKDTQYF. CDR3 coding DNA: TGTGCCAGCAGTGACCCAAAAGATACGCAGTATTTT.